One and the same sample provided the 13 T cell receptor beta chains below, sequenced in a study of T-cell reconstitution after alpha-beta-depleted transplantation in children. TCRbeta library preparation incorporated unique molecular identifiers. A single record per CDR3 protein comes from TCRdb applying MiXCR to the PCR reads. Counted here are some 310,000 distinct CDR3 sequences, roughly 25% occurring once; the ten biggest clones make up roughly 9.8%. The sequenced sample was PBMCs, mostly from graft donor cells, obtained 180 days after TCRalphabeta/CD19-depleted stem cell transplant. The receptor set was obtained from a male patient younger than 18 who had a stem cell transplant for acute lymphoblastic leukemia, so the T cells may come from the graft donor.

This clonotype came up a few times. This chain uses TRBV9 with TRBJ2-3; no clear D gene. V lost 3 bases, J lost 1 base, and 9 bases lay in between. The CDR3 loop spans 14 amino acids. Germline loops: CDR1 SGDLS, CDR2 YYNGEE. Here the CDR3 reads CASSEPRRTDTQYF. The CDR3 DNA is TGTGCCAGCAGCGAGCCGCGGCGCACAGATACGCAGTATTTT.

The rearrangement links TRBV7-3 to TRBJ2-1; 14 bases are shared with TRBD2. CDR1 and CDR2 from the germline V gene are SGHTA and FQGTGA. V trimming: 5 bases; J trimming: 9 bases; junction bases outside the gene matches: 9. This CDR3 comprises 16 residues. The CDR3 nucleotides are TGTGCCAGCAGCGCGGGACTAGCGGGAGTAGCTAGTGAGCAGTTCTTC. Its protein is CASSAGLAGVASEQFF.

For the CDR3, the DNA is TGTGCCAGCAGTTTAGCCCACCTGTCTGGGCCCTCCTACAATGAGCAGTTCTTC. This sequence encodes CASSLAHLSGPSYNEQFF. The gene calls are TRBV12-3 or TRBV12-4 and TRBJ2-1; D is undetermined. The CDR3 is 18 residues long. V lost 0 bases, J lost 0 bases, and 15 bases lay in between.

This clonotype showed up just a few times. The chain recombines TRBV5-1 with TRBJ2-1; 10 bases align to TRBD2. V was pared by 4 bases and J by 7 bases, with 17 bases of the junction left unmatched. CDR1 is SGHRS, CDR2 YFSETQ, per germline. This CDR3 is built from 18 residues. The CDR3, as DNA: TGCGCCAGCAGCGAGACCACTACTAGCGGGGAACGGTGGAATGAGCAGTTCTTC. Translated: CASSETTTSGERWNEQFF.

This clonotype has just a few counts. This chain links TRBV5-1 with TRBJ1-6; tentatively, D is TRBD1 (6 bases). V was pared by 1 base and J by 10 bases, with 18 bases between. The V gene's germline CDR1 is SGHRS and CDR2 YFSETQ. The CDR3 extends over 16 amino acids. This chain's CDR3 is CASSLFRDKGQSPLHF. CDR3 DNA: TGCGCCAGCAGCTTGTTCCGGGACAAAGGTCAATCACCCCTCCACTTT. The whole variable domain, remainder taken from reference TRBV5-1 and TRBJ1-6, is KAGVTQTPRYLIKTRGQQVTLSCSPISGHRSVSWYQQTPGQGLQFLFEYFSETQRNKGNFPGRFSGRQFSNSRSEMNVSTLELGDSALYLCASSLFRDKGQSPLHFGNGTRLTVT.

This clonotype was seen a handful of times. The rearrangement uses TRBV29-1 and TRBJ1-3, with a tentative D call TRBD1 (5 bases). This CDR3 has 13 amino acids. Germline CDR1 and CDR2: SQVTM and ANQGSEA. Between the trimmed V and J ends, which lost 6 bases and 0 bases, there was a span of 9 bases. CDR3 DNA: TGCAGCGTCCCGGACATCTCTGGAAACACCATATATTTT. The encoded protein is CSVPDISGNTIYF.

Only a few counts were recorded for this clonotype. This chain links TRBV5-1 with TRBJ2-7; D unresolved. From germline, CDR1 is SGHRS and CDR2 YFSETQ. The CDR3 covers 13 residues. V was pared by 0 bases and J by 3 bases, with 7 bases between. The CDR3 protein is CASSLVVGYEQYF. CDR3 sequence (DNA): TGCGCCAGCAGCTTGGTGGTGGGCTACGAGCAGTACTTC.

The chain carries TRBV20-1 and TRBJ1-4; D might be TRBD1 (5 bases). Deletions cut 4 bases from V and 7 bases from J, with 16 bases between. CDR1 and CDR2 from the germline V gene are DFQATT and SNEGSKA (reference sequence). This CDR3 is 14 amino acids long. The CDR3 is CSAKSWGVAEKLFF. CDR3 nucleotides: TGCAGTGCTAAAAGCTGGGGGGTGGCTGAAAAACTGTTTTTT.

J is TRBJ2-1 and V is TRBV5-1, with a possible D match to TRBD2 (6 bases). Looked up from germline, CDR1 is SGHRS and CDR2 is YFSETQ. The CDR3 loop spans 12 amino acids. The germline V and J ends were trimmed by 4 bases and 8 bases, with 10 bases remaining between them. For the CDR3, the DNA is TGCGCCAGCAGCCCCTCGGGGGATGAGCAGTTCTTC. Its translation is CASSPSGDEQFF.

A remark on this clonotype: One junction end disagrees with the germline gene, perhaps due to a read error. This chain joins TRBV5-1 and TRBJ1-2; D not resolved. Germline V gene data show CDR1 as SGHRS and CDR2 as YFSETQ. This CDR3 comprises 14 residues. The DNA for the CDR3 is TGCGCCACCAGCTTCTACACGATCAACTATGGCTACACCTTC. Protein: CATSFYTINYGYTF.

This chain joins TRBV4-1 and TRBJ2-2, with 8 bases aligning to TRBD2. Germline V gene lookup returns CDR1 MGHRA and CDR2 YSYEKL. This CDR3 spans 19 amino acids. The J segment lost 2 bases and the V segment lost 5 bases, leaving 16 bases of the junction unmatched. The CDR3, as DNA: TGCGCCAGCAGCGGACGGGAGGGTATAGGAAAAATCAACACCGGGGAGCTGTTTTTT. This gives the protein CASSGREGIGKINTGELFF.

This sequence joins TRBV27 and TRBJ2-1; possible D gene TRBD2, 6 bases. Looked up from germline, CDR1 is MNHEY and CDR2 is SMNVEV (reference sequence). The CDR3 sequence is 16 residues long. The V and J ends lost 7 bases and 0 bases respectively, with 16 bases between them. The CDR3 protein is CASKNIAVSSYNEQFF. CDR3 sequence (DNA): TGTGCCAGCAAAAACATAGCGGTGAGCTCCTACAATGAGCAGTTCTTC.

The chain joins TRBV5-1 to TRBJ2-5; the D gene is possibly TRBD2 (5 bases). Trimming pared 1 base from V and 4 bases from J, leaving 17 bases between. Germline V gene data show CDR1 as SGHRS and CDR2 as YFSETQ. The CDR3 is 16 amino acids. Here the CDR3 reads CASSLPPSGVGETQYF. CDR3 nucleotides: TGCGCCAGCAGCTTGCCCCCGTCCGGGGTCGGAGAGACCCAGTACTTC.